The clone carrying this T cell receptor beta chain was seen more than once but under ten times. Its matching antigen is unknown. The treatment here: 10-day PBMC culture with coronavirus spike peptide pools or control peptides (ViraFEST assay). Researchers collected the unexposed donor's CD4+ T cells before the COVID-19 pandemic (2011-2018). These data are taken from a study of vaccination and CD4 T cells after COVID-19. Sequencing of the DNA from cultured CD4+ T cells was carried out with the Oncomine TCR Beta short-read assay. MiXCR was run by TCRdb on the PCR reads, yielding one entry per CDR3 protein. This sample yields approximately 7,000 distinct CDR3 sequences, of which around a third are seen a single time; around 20% belongs to the top ten. V was trimmed by 1 base and J by 5 bases, leaving 3 bases between them. From germline, CDR1 is SGHAT and CDR2 FQNNGV. CDR3 length: 11 amino acids.

The V and J genes are TRBV11-2 and TRBJ2-7; D is uncertain. The clonotype was recovered from a human donor in good health. Sequenced sample: CD4+ T cells from blood, cultured in vitro. CDR3 in amino acids: CASSLGDEQYF. The CDR3 DNA sequence: TGTGCCAGCAGCTTAGGGGACGAGCAGTACTTC.